The 21 T cell receptor beta chains below all came from one sample that was sequenced in a study of T-cell reconstitution after alpha-beta-depleted transplantation in children. Preparing the TCRbeta library involved the use of unique molecular identifiers. In TCRdb, the PCR reads were re-called with MiXCR into one record per CDR3 protein. The repertoire holds around 94,000 distinct CDR3 sequences, with about 5.6% as singletons. Specimen: PBMCs, mostly from graft donor cells, collected 60 days after TCRalphabeta/CD19-depleted stem cell transplant. These TCRs come from a female patient aged 2 to 10 who had a stem cell transplant for Fanconi anemia, so the T cells may come from the graft donor.

This clonotype has just a few counts. The chain has TRBV7-2 and TRBJ2-2, with a possible D match to TRBD2 (7 bases). The CDR3 contains 16 residues. V was pared by 6 bases and J by 6 bases, with 20 bases between. The germline CDR1 and CDR2 sequences are SGHTA and FQGNSA. Written as DNA, the CDR3 is TGTGCCAGCAGTCGAAGAGGGGGGGCATGGTCCGGGGAGCTGTTTTTT. Amino acid sequence: CASSRRGGAWSGELFF.

This clonotype was counted a few times. One junction end disagrees with the germline gene, perhaps due to a read error. This chain connects TRBV3-1 to TRBJ2-6; D remains ambiguous. Germline V lookup: CDR1 LGHDT, CDR2 YNNKEL (reference sequence). The CDR3 length is 19 residues. The CDR3 sequence: CAICLVTVPKGSRANVLTF. For the CDR3, the DNA is TGTGCCATCTGTTTAGTAACAGTCCCCAAGGGCTCTAGGGCCAACGTCCTGACTTTC.

The table lists this clonotype with many counts. The chain uses TRBV28 and TRBJ1-5; maybe TRBD1 (5 bases). The ends were cut back, 5 bases at V and 4 bases at J, with 18 bases in the middle. Looked up from germline, CDR1 is MDHEN and CDR2 is SYDVKM. The CDR3 totals 16 residues. The CDR3 region has the DNA TGTGCCAGCAGTACAGTTCAGGGTATAGGGAATCAGCCCCAGCATTTT. This sequence encodes CASSTVQGIGNQPQHF.

The genes are TRBV21-1 and TRBJ2-7; TRBD1 was called by the table and not checked on the DNA. TRBV21-1 is deemed a pseudogene. CDR3 length: 15 amino acids. The CDR3 protein is CASSKPGQGSYEQYF. CDR3 in DNA: TGTGCCAGCAGCAAACCGGGACAGGGGTCCTACGAGCAGTACTTC.

This clonotype has only a few counts. The CDR3 bases are TGTGCCACCAAGCCAGCTGGACAGGGCTACGAGCAGTACTTC. The encoded protein is CATKPAGQGYEQYF. The rearrangement uses TRBV24-1 and TRBJ2-7, with TRBD1 matching over 8 bases. The CDR3 has 14 amino acids. V dropped 8 bases and J dropped 3; count of bases not matched to a gene: 8. Per the germline V gene, CDR1 is KGHDR and CDR2 is SFDVKD.

Many counts were recorded for this clonotype. CDR3 protein: CASSRQGPGEQFF. CDR3 bases: TGTGCCAGCAGCAGACAGGGCCCAGGTGAGCAGTTCTTC. This chain links TRBV3-1 with TRBJ2-1; 7 bases are a match to TRBD1. Germline lookup yields CDR1 LGHDT and CDR2 YNNKEL (reference sequence). The junction had 7 bases not matched to a gene; V was cut back by 5 bases and J by 9 bases. The CDR3 is 13 residues long.

This clonotype was detected many times. The gene calls are TRBV5-1 and TRBJ2-2; D is perhaps TRBD1 (5 bases). Germline V lookup: CDR1 SGHRS, CDR2 YFSETQ. The CDR3 is made up of 15 amino acids. The V and J ends lost 3 bases and 2 bases respectively, with 11 bases between them. In nucleotides, the CDR3 is TGCGCCAGCAGCTCGCTAGACAGTAACACCGGGGAGCTGTTTTTT. It yields the protein CASSSLDSNTGELFF.

This sequence joins TRBV5-1 and TRBJ2-5; TRBD1 aligns across 9 bases. J gave up 3 bases and V 2 bases, and 2 bases lay outside the gene matches. The germline gives CDR1 SGHRS, CDR2 YFSETQ. There are 14 residues in the CDR3. CDR3 sequence: CASSFRTGEETQYF. The CDR3 DNA is TGCGCCAGCAGCTTCAGGACAGGGGAAGAGACCCAGTACTTC.

This clonotype came up many times. The CDR3 loop is CASSTPGTEIKDTQYF. The CDR3 nucleotides are TGTGCCAGCAGTACCCCCGGGACAGAGATCAAGGATACGCAGTATTTT. The chain carries TRBV11-2 and TRBJ2-3, with 7 nucleotides matching TRBD1. The CDR3 is made up of 16 amino acids. Germline V gene lookup returns CDR1 SGHAT and CDR2 FQNNGV. Trimming cost V 6 bases and J 6 bases; bases outside gene matches: 15.

This clonotype was detected only a few times. The chain recombines TRBV20-1 with TRBJ2-1; 14 bases agree with TRBD2. The J segment lost 1 base and the V segment lost 3 bases, leaving 5 bases of the junction unmatched. This CDR3 is built from 17 residues. The V gene's germline CDR1 is DFQATT and CDR2 SNEGSKA (reference sequence). The CDR3 loop reads CSARTSGGAVSYNEQFF. CDR3 DNA: TGCAGTGCTAGGACTAGCGGGGGGGCGGTATCCTACAATGAGCAGTTCTTC.

This clonotype occurred many times. The chain couples TRBV20-1 to TRBJ2-2; D is ambiguous. V lost 0 bases, J lost 5 bases, and 7 bases lay in between. Germline CDR1 DFQATT, CDR2 SNEGSKA (reference sequence). The CDR3 runs 13 residues. The CDR3 nucleotides read TGCAGTGCTAGAGATTGGGTTACCGGGGAGCTGTTTTTT. It specifies CSARDWVTGELFF.

This clonotype was detected many times. This rearrangement joins TRBV4-1 to TRBJ2-7; the D is unclear. The CDR3 runs 16 residues. Germline V gene lookup returns CDR1 MGHRA and CDR2 YSYEKL. With 1 base removed from V and 2 bases from J, the gap between germline ends came to 15 bases. The CDR3 DNA reads as TGCGCCAGCAGCCAAGGATTATTGGCAGGCCCCTACGAGCAGTACTTC. This encodes CASSQGLLAGPYEQYF.

The chain uses TRBV5-4 and TRBJ2-1, with TRBD2 as a possible D gene (6 bases). Germline V lookup: CDR1 SGHNT, CDR2 YYREEE (reference sequence). Between the trimmed V and J ends, which lost 0 bases and 8 bases, there was a span of 21 bases. The CDR3 extends over 17 amino acids. CDR3 DNA: TGTGCCAGCAGCTTGGACGGGACTCTCCTGGTGGAAGATGAGCAGTTCTTC. Translation: CASSLDGTLLVEDEQFF.

In regard to this clonotype: This may come from a read error, since a much larger clone is one base off. J is TRBJ1-1 and V is TRBV28; unclear D gene. Per germline, CDR1 MDHEN and CDR2 SYDVKM. The CDR3 covers 13 residues. The CDR3 here is CPAGIQPNSEAFF. The DNA for the CDR3 is TGCCCGGCAGGTATACAGCCGAACTCTGAAGCTTTCTTT.

At least ten counts were recorded for this clonotype. The rearrangement uses TRBV29-1 and TRBJ2-5, with 10 nucleotides matching TRBD2. Germline V gives CDR1 SQVTM, CDR2 ANQGSEA. CDR3 length: 12 amino acids. The V segment lost 7 bases and the J segment 3 bases; nucleotides outside the gene matches: 2. The DNA of the CDR3 is TGCAGCGCCGGACTAGCGGAAGAGACCCAGTACTTC. Translation: CSAGLAEETQYF.

This clonotype appeared many times. CDR3 in DNA: TGCAGTGCTAATCGGGTGGGCAATGAGCAGTTCTTC. Translation gives CSANRVGNEQFF. The rearrangement uses TRBV20-1 and TRBJ2-1; D not resolved. V dropped 4 bases and J dropped 6 bases, with 10 bases sitting between them. Germline CDR1 and CDR2: DFQATT and SNEGSKA (reference sequence). This CDR3 has 12 residues.

This clonotype was picked up many times. V gene TRBV29-1 combines with J gene TRBJ2-5; possible D gene TRBD1, 5 bases. The germline V gene encodes CDR1 SQVTM and CDR2 ANQGSEA. Trimming shortened V by 4 bases and J by 0 bases, and 9 bases separated the two germline ends. CDR3 size: 13 residues. Here the CDR3 reads CSVVGQYQETQYF. The CDR3 nucleotides read TGCAGCGTTGTAGGACAATACCAAGAGACCCAGTACTTC.

This clonotype was recorded at least ten times. V gene TRBV7-3 combines with J gene TRBJ2-1; D is tentatively TRBD1 or TRBD2 (5 bases each). Trimming took 10 bases from V and 9 from J, leaving 13 bases between them. CDR1 and CDR2 (germline): SGHTA, FQGTGA. The CDR3 spans 11 residues. The CDR3 bases are TGTGCCACAACCCGGGACGGTGAGCAGTTCTTC. It encodes CATTRDGEQFF. Drawing the rest from reference TRBV7-3 and TRBJ2-1, the complete variable domain is GAGVSQTPSNKVTEKGKYVELRCDPISGHTALYWYRQSLGQGPEFLIYFQGTGAADDSGLPNDRFFAVRPEGSVSTLKIQRTERGDSAVYLCATTRDGEQFFGPGTRLTVL.

This clonotype has at least ten counts. The rearrangement links TRBV5-1 to TRBJ2-2, with D possibly being TRBD2 (5 bases). V lost 4 bases and J lost 3, with 13 bases in between. The CDR3 spans 15 residues. Germline V gene data show CDR1 as SGHRS and CDR2 as YFSETQ. The CDR3 spells CASSVTRLDTGELFF. CDR3 sequence (DNA): TGCGCCAGCAGCGTAACTAGGCTTGACACCGGGGAGCTGTTTTTT.

This clonotype occurred once. The chain uses TRBV7-8 and TRBJ2-5, with TRBD2 as a possible D gene (5 bases). The CDR3 is made up of 14 amino acids. Germline V gives CDR1 SGHVS, CDR2 FQNEAQ. V lost 2 bases and J lost 6, with 13 bases in between. CDR3 DNA sequence: TGTGCCAGCAGCTTAATGCTAGCTGGGAAGACCCAGTACTTC. Translation: CASSLMLAGKTQYF.

The chain couples TRBV20-1 to TRBJ2-7, with D uncertain. V lost 5 bases and J lost 5, with 16 bases in between. This CDR3 region has 13 residues. Germline CDR1 reads DFQATT; CDR2 reads SNEGSKA (reference sequence). The CDR3 loop reads CSAPSGYKDEQYF. In nucleotides, the CDR3 is TGCAGTGCTCCTTCTGGATATAAGGACGAGCAGTACTTC.